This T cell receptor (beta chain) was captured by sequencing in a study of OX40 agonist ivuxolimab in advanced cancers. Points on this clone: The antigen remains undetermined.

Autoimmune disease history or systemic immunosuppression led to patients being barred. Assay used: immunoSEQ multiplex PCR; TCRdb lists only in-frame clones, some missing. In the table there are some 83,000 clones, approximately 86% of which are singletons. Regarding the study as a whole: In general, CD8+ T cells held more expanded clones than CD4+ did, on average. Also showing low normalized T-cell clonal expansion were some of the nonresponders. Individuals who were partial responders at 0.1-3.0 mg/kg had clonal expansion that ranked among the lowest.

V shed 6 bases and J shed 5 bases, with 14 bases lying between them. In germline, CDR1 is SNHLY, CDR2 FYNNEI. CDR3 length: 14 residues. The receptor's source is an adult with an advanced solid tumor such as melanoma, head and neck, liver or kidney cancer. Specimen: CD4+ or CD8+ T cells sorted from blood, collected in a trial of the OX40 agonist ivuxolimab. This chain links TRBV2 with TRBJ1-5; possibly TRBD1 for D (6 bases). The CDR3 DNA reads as TGTGCCAGCAGAGCAGACAGGTACTATCAGCCCCAGCATTTT. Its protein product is CASRADRYYQPQHF.